These 13 T cell receptor beta chains share one sample of origin, sequenced in a study of cytomegalovirus exposure and HLA in healthy donors. The PCR made use of 60 Vbeta and 13 Jbeta primers. Assay: immunoSEQ multiplex PCR; the TCRdb copy retains only in-frame clones and omits some. The table has around 120,000 clones, about 80% seen once. Sequencing input: PBMCs. Receptors were obtained from a girl aged 2-10 years in good health and CMV-seronegative.

The genes are TRBV2 and TRBJ2-1; D is perhaps TRBD1 (6 bases). CDR1 is SNHLY, CDR2 FYNNEI, per germline. V was shortened by 5 bases and J by 7 bases, with 15 bases between the two germline ends. This CDR3 spans 14 amino acids. CDR3 sequence: CASSLRQATNEQFF. CDR3 sequence (DNA): TGTGCCAGCAGTCTACGACAGGCTACTAATGAGCAGTTCTTC. Together with reference TRBV2 and TRBJ2-1, the CDR3 gives the full variable domain: EPEVTQTPSHQVTQMGQEVILRCVPISNHLYFYWYRQILGQKVEFLVSFYNNEISEKSEIFDDQFSVERPDGSNFTLKIRSTKLEDSAMYFCASSLRQATNEQFFGPGTRLTVL.

This sequence joins TRBV23-1 and TRBJ2-1; D may be TRBD2 (6 bases). TRBV23-1 is annotated as an ORF whose role is uncertain. This CDR3 comprises 18 residues. The V and J ends lost 7 bases and 0 bases respectively, with 22 bases between them. The DNA of the CDR3 is TGCGCCAGCACCCCCCGGGGGAGAACCCCCGGCTCCTACAATGAGCAGTTCTTC. Translation: CASTPRGRTPGSYNEQFF.

The chain recombines TRBV28 with TRBJ2-2; the match to TRBD1 covers 7 bases. The V gene's germline CDR1 is MDHEN and CDR2 SYDVKM. Trimming at V came to 8 bases and at J to 6 bases, leaving 15 bases not matched to a gene. The CDR3 loop spans 16 amino acids. CDR3 sequence reads: CASLPPRQGRSGELFF. The DNA for the CDR3 is TGTGCCAGCCTCCCCCCCAGACAGGGTCGATCCGGGGAGCTGTTTTTT.

The rearrangement uses TRBV5-8 and TRBJ1-5, with TRBD1 matching over 7 bases. CDR3 length: 16 residues. CDR1 is SGHTS and CDR2 is YDEGEE in the germline V gene. The trim removed 4 bases at V and 3 bases at J, leaving 10 bases unmatched. CDR3 protein: CASSLGGWGPNQPQHF. The CDR3 nucleotides read TGTGCCAGCAGCCTAGGGGGCTGGGGTCCCAATCAGCCCCAGCATTTT.

V and J are TRBV7-2 and TRBJ1-1; D is undetermined. CDR3 size: 14 residues. Germline CDR1 and CDR2: SGHTA and FQGNSA. Trimming stripped 6 bases from V and 1 base from J, with 12 bases between. The chain's CDR3 is CASSNPTRNTEAFF. CDR3 sequence (DNA): TGTGCCAGCAGTAACCCCACACGGAACACTGAAGCTTTCTTT.

This clone was detected only a few times. The chain couples TRBV10-1 to TRBJ2-1, with D possibly TRBD2 on 7 matching bases. The CDR3 length is 15 residues. Trimming took 4 bases from V and 10 from J, leaving 20 bases between them. Germline V gene sequence: CDR1 WNHNN, CDR2 SYGVQD (reference sequence). The CDR3 DNA sequence: TGCGCCAGCAGTGTAAACGGGGGGCCCCTTAAGGAGCAGTTCTTC. The encoded protein is CASSVNGGPLKEQFF.

The genes are TRBV4-1 and TRBJ2-1, with 7 bases that match TRBD2. V lost 7 bases and J lost 2; bases outside the gene matches: 8. The CDR3 contains 15 residues. Germline CDR1 reads MGHRA; CDR2 reads YSYEKL. CDR3 sequence reads: CASTESGEPYNEQFF. As DNA, the CDR3 is TGCGCCAGCACCGAGAGCGGGGAGCCCTACAATGAGCAGTTCTTC.

The genes are TRBV2 and TRBJ2-3; 7 bases fit TRBD2. Trimming cost V 3 bases and J 6 bases; bases outside gene matches: 9. CDR1 SNHLY and CDR2 FYNNEI come from the germline V gene. The CDR3 sequence is 15 residues long. CDR3: CASSDRTSVGDTQYF. The CDR3 DNA sequence: TGTGCCAGCAGTGATCGAACTAGCGTAGGGGATACGCAGTATTTT. The variable domain in full, with the rest retrieved from reference TRBV2 and TRBJ2-3, is EPEVTQTPSHQVTQMGQEVILRCVPISNHLYFYWYRQILGQKVEFLVSFYNNEISEKSEIFDDQFSVERPDGSNFTLKIRSTKLEDSAMYFCASSDRTSVGDTQYFGPGTRLTVL.

This chain connects TRBV2 to TRBJ1-1, with unresolved D. The V end was cut by 6 bases, the J end by 1 base, with 15 bases between. The CDR3 covers 15 residues. The V gene's germline CDR1 is SNHLY and CDR2 FYNNEI. In DNA, the CDR3 is TGTGCCAGCAGCTCACCAAGAACGGGGAACACTGAAGCTTTCTTT. This sequence encodes CASSSPRTGNTEAFF.

The rearrangement joins TRBV28 to TRBJ1-1, with 10 nucleotides matching TRBD1. The germline CDR1 and CDR2 sequences are MDHEN and SYDVKM. V lost 5 bases, J lost 3 bases, and 0 bases stayed unmatched. The CDR3 has 13 amino acids. This CDR3 reads CASSDRGHTEAFF. The CDR3 DNA sequence: TGTGCCAGCAGTGACAGGGGGCACACTGAAGCTTTCTTT.

The rearrangement links TRBV5-6 to TRBJ2-5, with TRBD1 matching over 7 bases. With 4 bases clipped from V and 5 bases from J, the junction kept 8 bases outside the gene matches. Germline V gives CDR1 SGHDT, CDR2 YYEEEE. This CDR3 is built from 14 residues. The CDR3, as DNA: TGTGCCAGCAGCCGGGACAGATACTCCGAGACCCAGTACTTC. This encodes CASSRDRYSETQYF.

This chain uses TRBV13 with TRBJ2-5; 8 bases agree with TRBD2. The J call is in doubt because the DNA end fits TRBJ2-7 better. CDR1 is PRHDT, CDR2 FYEKMQ, per germline (reference sequence). The CDR3 sequence is 18 residues long. This chain's CDR3 is CASSLGGGRYGYSYEQYF. CDR3 nucleotide sequence: TGTGCCAGCAGCTTAGGGGGCGGGAGGTATGGCTATTCCTACGAGCAGTACTTC.

The chain uses TRBV5-6 and TRBJ2-5; TRBD1 is a possible D gene (5 bases). V was cut by 2 bases and J by 5 bases, with 10 bases left in between. Germline V gene lookup returns CDR1 SGHDT and CDR2 YYEEEE. CDR3 length: 13 residues. The CDR3 DNA sequence: TGTGCCAGCAGCTTTGGCAGGGTGGAGACCCAGTACTTC. Amino acids: CASSFGRVETQYF.